Each of the 30 T cell receptor beta chains below was sequenced from the same sample in a study of blood T cell repertoires in COVID-19. Clones were sequenced by immunoSEQ multiplex PCR, and TCRdb holds only the in-frame ones, with some missing. The sample lists fewer than 200,000 clones, 85% occurring once. Sample: peripheral blood. These receptors were collected from a woman aged 50 to 60 with COVID-19, enrolled during active disease.

V and J are TRBV7-3 and TRBJ1-1; the D is unclear. V was cut by 0 bases and J by 1 base, with 9 bases left in between. Germline V gives CDR1 SGHTA, CDR2 FQGTGA. This CDR3 comprises 15 residues. CDR3 protein: CASSLTPRQNTEAFF. CDR3 DNA: TGTGCCAGCAGCTTAACCCCGCGACAGAACACTGAAGCTTTCTTT.

This clone showed up just a few times. The V and J genes are TRBV30 and TRBJ1-4; perhaps TRBD1 as D (5 bases). The V and J ends lost 2 bases and 12 bases respectively, with 10 bases between them. The CDR3 runs to 11 residues. Germline lookup yields CDR1 GTSNPN and CDR2 SVGIG (reference sequence). The CDR3 region is CAWSLGGELFF. CDR3 sequence (DNA): TGTGCCTGGAGTTTGGGGGGGGAACTGTTTTTT.

This sequence joins TRBV4-2 and TRBJ2-1; unclear D gene. This CDR3 has 16 amino acids. The V and J ends lost 0 bases and 5 bases respectively, with 14 bases between them. CDR1 LGHNA and CDR2 YNFKEQ come from the germline V gene. The CDR3 DNA follows: TGTGCCAGCAGCCAAGATCGTCTAGGCGAGAACAATGAGCAGTTCTTC. Its protein is CASSQDRLGENNEQFF.

The J gene is TRBJ2-2, the V gene TRBV7-3, with D perhaps matching TRBD1 (6 bases). The ends were cut back, 5 bases at V and 0 bases at J, with 13 bases in the middle. The CDR3 has 16 residues. The V gene's germline CDR1 is SGHTA and CDR2 FQGTGA. The CDR3 loop reads CASSPGHSANTGELFF. CDR3 coding DNA: TGTGCCAGCAGCCCGGGACACTCCGCGAACACCGGGGAGCTGTTTTTT.

This sequence joins TRBV7-9 and TRBJ2-7; D is perhaps TRBD1 (6 bases). The CDR3 runs to 15 residues. Per the germline V gene, CDR1 is SEHNR and CDR2 is FQNEAQ (reference sequence). Trimming pared 3 bases from V and 6 bases from J, leaving 18 bases between. The CDR3 region has the DNA TGTGCCAGCAGCTTCGAGGTAGGGGGAGTTGGCGAGCAGTACTTC. Translation gives CASSFEVGGVGEQYF.

The chain couples TRBV6-5 to TRBJ2-5; TRBD2 is a possible D gene (5 bases). This CDR3 comprises 14 residues. Per the germline V gene, CDR1 is MNHEY and CDR2 is SVGAGI. Trimming stripped 6 bases from V and 1 base from J, with 12 bases between. The CDR3 DNA sequence: TGTGCCAGCAGCCCGGCGGGCCCCCAAGAGACCCAGTACTTC. It encodes CASSPAGPQETQYF.

The rearrangement links TRBV5-1 to TRBJ2-2; 8 bases agree with TRBD1. This CDR3 comprises 14 residues. J lost 2 bases, V lost 5 bases, and 2 bases had no gene match. From germline, CDR1 is SGHRS and CDR2 YFSETQ. The CDR3 DNA follows: TGCGCCAGCAGGGGACAGGACAACACCGGGGAGCTGTTTTTT. It encodes CASRGQDNTGELFF.

This clone showed up just a few times. The CDR3 region has the DNA TGTGCCAGCAGCCAAGTCAGGGCAACGCAAGAGACCCAGTACTTC. Translated, it gives CASSQVRATQETQYF. V is TRBV14 and J is TRBJ2-5, with D tentatively TRBD1 (5 bases). V lost 1 base to trimming and J lost 2 bases, with 11 bases between them. CDR3 length: 15 residues. Germline values: CDR1 SGHDN, CDR2 FVKESK.

The chain joins TRBV7-2 to TRBJ2-5; D not resolved. The germline V gene encodes CDR1 SGHTA and CDR2 FQGNSA. Trimming left V 2 bases short and J 4 bases short, with 11 bases between. This CDR3 spans 14 amino acids. The CDR3 is CASSLPRYGETQYF. For the CDR3, the DNA is TGTGCCAGCAGCTTACCGCGGTATGGAGAGACCCAGTACTTC.

The chain carries TRBV12-3 or TRBV12-4 and TRBJ2-5; D gene unclear. The CDR3 spans 12 residues. Trimming left V 5 bases short and J 0 bases short, with 4 bases between. CDR3 residues: CASSLHQETQYF. The CDR3 nucleotides are TGTGCCAGCAGTCTCCACCAAGAGACCCAGTACTTC.

The chain combines TRBV6-5 with TRBJ1-5, with TRBD1 matching 7 bases. Losses at the gene ends were 6 bases for V and 5 bases for J; bases not matched to a gene: 7. This CDR3 contains 14 residues. Germline V gene data show CDR1 as MNHEY and CDR2 as SVGAGI. The CDR3 loop is CASSADREYQPQHF. CDR3 nucleotide sequence: TGTGCCAGCAGCGCCGACAGGGAGTATCAGCCCCAGCATTTT.

The J gene is TRBJ2-1, the V gene TRBV7-2; 11 positions match TRBD1. The CDR3 loop spans 15 amino acids. Unmatched junction bases numbered 5, after V lost 2 bases and J lost 8 bases. Germline CDR1 is SGHTA and CDR2 is FQGNSA. The CDR3 loop reads CASSLRTGGMDEQFF. CDR3 DNA: TGTGCCAGCAGCTTAAGGACAGGGGGCATGGATGAGCAGTTCTTC.

The V call is TRBV7-9, the J call TRBJ1-3, with 8 positions matching TRBD1. This CDR3 comprises 13 residues. The germline CDR1 and CDR2 sequences are SEHNR and FQNEAQ (reference sequence). Trimming cost V 7 bases and J 4 bases; bases outside gene matches: 3. CDR3: CASTRDRGNTIYF. In nucleotides, the CDR3 is TGTGCCAGCACCCGGGACAGGGGAAACACCATATATTTT.

The chain uses TRBV19 and TRBJ2-1, with D unresolved. CDR1 is LNHDA and CDR2 is SQIVND in the germline V gene (reference sequence). This CDR3 comprises 13 residues. V shed 7 bases and J shed 5 bases, with 12 bases lying between them. CDR3 loop: CASKQSTHNEQFF. CDR3 bases: TGTGCCAGTAAACAGAGTACCCACAATGAGCAGTTCTTC.

V usage is TRBV19 and J usage is TRBJ2-5; 7 bases agree with TRBD1. CDR1 LNHDA and CDR2 SQIVND come from the germline V gene (reference sequence). The V segment lost 6 bases and the J segment 0 bases; nucleotides outside the gene matches: 7. The CDR3 is 15 amino acids. This chain's CDR3 is CASRTTGVHQETQYF. CDR3 in DNA: TGTGCCAGTAGAACCACAGGGGTCCACCAAGAGACCCAGTACTTC.

This clone was counted once. The chain joins TRBV7-8 to TRBJ1-5, with D unresolved. The CDR3 length is 17 residues. Deletions cut 5 bases from V and 0 bases from J, with 17 bases between. Germline lookup yields CDR1 SGHVS and CDR2 FQNEAQ. The CDR3 reads CASSTYIREYSNQPQHF. In DNA form, the CDR3 reads TGTGCCAGCAGCACTTATATTCGGGAATATAGCAATCAGCCCCAGCATTTT.

The chain carries TRBV15 and TRBJ2-5; TRBD2 matches at 12 bases. CDR3 size: 17 residues. The germline gives CDR1 LNHNV, CDR2 YYDKDF (reference sequence). V was clipped by 0 bases and J by 5 bases; unmatched bases: 7. CDR3 protein: CATSRDLLAGGQETQYF. The CDR3 region has the DNA TGTGCCACCAGCAGAGATCTCCTAGCGGGGGGGCAGGAGACCCAGTACTTC.

This chain uses TRBV6-5 with TRBJ2-2; perhaps TRBD1 as D (6 bases). The CDR3 length is 15 residues. Trimming cost V 0 bases and J 4 bases, with 9 bases left between them. Looked up from germline, CDR1 is MNHEY and CDR2 is SVGAGI. The DNA of the CDR3 is TGTGCCAGCAGTTACTCTTCAGGGGTCACCGGGGAGCTGTTTTTT. Translating gives CASSYSSGVTGELFF.

The rearrangement joins TRBV7-2 to TRBJ1-6, with TRBD1 matching over 7 bases. CDR1 and CDR2 from the germline V gene are SGHTA and FQGNSA. V shed 5 bases and J 8 bases; nucleotides not matched to a gene: 9. The CDR3 covers 15 residues. The CDR3 is CASSRKSGTDSPLHF. The CDR3 DNA sequence: TGTGCCAGCAGCCGTAAGTCCGGGACAGATTCACCCCTCCACTTT.

In its sample, this clone was seen a few times. The rearrangement joins TRBV19 to TRBJ1-5; D call uncertain. CDR1 is LNHDA, CDR2 SQIVND, per germline (reference sequence). The CDR3 is made up of 12 amino acids. Trimming took 5 bases from V and 12 from J, leaving 14 bases between them. The CDR3 spells CASSLPSLHQHF. In DNA form, the CDR3 reads TGTGCCAGTAGTCTCCCAAGCCTGCACCAGCATTTT.

V and J are TRBV3-1 (or the pseudogene TRBV3-2) and TRBJ1-2, with a tentative D call TRBD1 (5 bases). V lost 0 bases and J lost 5, with 13 bases in between. Germline V CDR1 and CDR2: LGHDT, YNNKEL (reference sequence). The CDR3 is 15 amino acids. This chain's CDR3 is CASSQDSVGLYGYTF. For the CDR3, the DNA is TGTGCCAGCAGCCAAGATTCGGTGGGACTATATGGCTACACCTTC.

The chain has TRBV9 and TRBJ1-5, with unresolved D. This CDR3 region has 12 residues. V gave up 10 bases and J gave up 7 bases, with 15 bases separating them. The germline CDR1 and CDR2 sequences are SGDLS and YYNGEE. CDR3 coding DNA: TGTGCCTGGGCGGGAAGTAGACAGCCCCAGCATTTT. Translating gives CAWAGSRQPQHF.

This chain uses TRBV4-3 with TRBJ2-5; weak D call: TRBD1 (5 bases). This CDR3 comprises 14 residues. CDR1 LGHNA and CDR2 YSLEER come from the germline V gene. V was shortened by 1 base and J by 3 bases, with 9 bases between the two germline ends. CDR3 coding DNA: TGCGCCAGCAGCCAAGGTCCCAGGGAAGAGACCCAGTACTTC. It yields the protein CASSQGPREETQYF.

This chain joins TRBV7-3 and TRBJ2-3; 9 bases are a match to TRBD1. The CDR3 length is 15 residues. The junction had 7 bases not matched to a gene; V was cut back by 8 bases and J by 1 base. The germline V gene has CDR1 SGHTA and CDR2 FQGTGA. The CDR3 nucleotides are TGTGCCAGCGGAGGGGACAGGGCAGGCACAGATACGCAGTATTTT. This gives the protein CASGGDRAGTDTQYF.

The J gene is TRBJ2-7, the V gene TRBV18, with 12 bases identical to TRBD2. There are 19 residues in the CDR3. CDR1 and CDR2 from the germline V gene are KGHSH and LQKENI. V lost 3 bases and J lost 0; bases outside the gene matches: 12. CDR3 sequence: CASSPGLAGLPRSSYEQYF. CDR3 in DNA: TGTGCCAGCTCACCCGGACTAGCGGGACTACCAAGGAGCTCCTACGAGCAGTACTTC.

The chain uses TRBV11-3 and TRBJ2-7; 8 bases line up with TRBD1. The J segment lost 2 bases and the V segment lost 3 bases, leaving 6 bases of the junction unmatched. The CDR3 spans 15 residues. The germline CDR1 and CDR2 sequences are SGHNT and YENEEA. The CDR3 sequence is CASSFAGGATYEQYF. CDR3 DNA sequence: TGTGCCAGCAGCTTCGCAGGGGGCGCGACCTACGAGCAGTACTTC.

V gene TRBV19 combines with J gene TRBJ1-6; 7 nucleotides align to TRBD1. V shed 7 bases, J shed 4 bases, and the junction held 7 bases outside the gene matches. The germline CDR1 and CDR2 sequences are LNHDA and SQIVND (reference sequence). This CDR3 is 15 amino acids long. The CDR3 nucleotides read TGTGCCAGTACCCTCGACAGGGATTATAATTCACCCCTCCACTTT. Its protein is CASTLDRDYNSPLHF.

This clone was detected only once. The chain couples TRBV25-1 to TRBJ1-2; 8 bases fit TRBD1. CDR1 and CDR2 (germline): MGHDK, SYGVNS. The CDR3 consists of 14 residues. V shed 4 bases, J shed 4 bases, and the junction held 5 bases outside the gene matches. The CDR3 bases are TGTGCCAGCAGTGGACAGGGGAAACCCTATGGCTACACCTTC. Protein product: CASSGQGKPYGYTF.

The chain links TRBV5-6 to TRBJ1-1; D gene unclear. The CDR3 is 14 residues long. Looked up from germline, CDR1 is SGHDT and CDR2 is YYEEEE. V dropped 2 bases and J dropped 6 bases, with 14 bases sitting between them. CDR3 loop: CASSFRGNVAEAFF. The CDR3 DNA reads TGTGCCAGCAGCTTTCGCGGAAATGTAGCTGAAGCTTTCTTT.

The chain carries TRBV14 and TRBJ1-1, with D uncertain. V was cut by 0 bases and J by 1 base, with 18 bases left in between. CDR3 length equals 18 residues. Germline CDR1 is SGHDN and CDR2 is FVKESK. Here the CDR3 DNA reads TGTGCCAGCAGCCAAGATCGATGGGTCCGGGAGCCGAACACTGAAGCTTTCTTT. As protein: CASSQDRWVREPNTEAFF.